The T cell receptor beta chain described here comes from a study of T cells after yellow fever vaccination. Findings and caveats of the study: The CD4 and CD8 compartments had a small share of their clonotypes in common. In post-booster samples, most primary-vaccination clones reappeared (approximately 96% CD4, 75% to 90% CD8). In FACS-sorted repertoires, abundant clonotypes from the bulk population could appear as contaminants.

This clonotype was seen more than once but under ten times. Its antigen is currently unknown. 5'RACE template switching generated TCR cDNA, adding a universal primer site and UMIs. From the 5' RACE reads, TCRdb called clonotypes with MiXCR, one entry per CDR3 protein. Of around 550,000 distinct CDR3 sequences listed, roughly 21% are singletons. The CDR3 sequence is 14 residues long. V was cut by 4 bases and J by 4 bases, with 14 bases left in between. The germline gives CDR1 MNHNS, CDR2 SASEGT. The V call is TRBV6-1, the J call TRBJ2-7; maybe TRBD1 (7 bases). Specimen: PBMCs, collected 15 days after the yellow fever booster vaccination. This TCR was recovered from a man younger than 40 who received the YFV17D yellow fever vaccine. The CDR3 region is CASSAQGGLYEQYF. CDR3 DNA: TGTGCCAGCAGTGCCCAGGGGGGTTTATACGAGCAGTACTTC.